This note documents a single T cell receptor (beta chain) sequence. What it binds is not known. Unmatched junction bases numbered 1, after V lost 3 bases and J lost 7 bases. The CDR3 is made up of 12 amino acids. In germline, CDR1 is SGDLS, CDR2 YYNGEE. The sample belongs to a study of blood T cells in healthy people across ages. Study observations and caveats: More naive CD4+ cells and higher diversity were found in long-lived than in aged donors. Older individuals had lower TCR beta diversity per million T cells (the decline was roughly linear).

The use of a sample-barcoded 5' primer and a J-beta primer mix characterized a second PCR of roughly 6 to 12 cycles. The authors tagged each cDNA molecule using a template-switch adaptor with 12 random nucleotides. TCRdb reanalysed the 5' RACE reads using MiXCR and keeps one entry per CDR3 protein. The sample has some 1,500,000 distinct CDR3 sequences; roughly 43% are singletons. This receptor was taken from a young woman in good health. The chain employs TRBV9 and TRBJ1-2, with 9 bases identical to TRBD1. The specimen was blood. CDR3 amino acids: CASSATGGGYTF. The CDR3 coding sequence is TGTGCCAGCAGCGCGACAGGGGGTGGCTACACCTTC.